This entry concerns a single TCR beta chain. Its specificity is unknown. The data were produced by immunoSEQ multiplex PCR, yet TCRdb's version contains in-frame clones alone and is incomplete. The data contain 75,000 or so clones, roughly 73% of them seen just once; the ten biggest clones take up about 1.2%. ViraFEST expansion of antigen-specific CD4+ T cells with viral peptide pools preceded sequencing. It was after around 10 days of culture that CD4+ T cells were isolated. Either the mRNA-1273 or the BNT162b2 vaccine was given to participants as two doses. For each well, two million PBMC were cultured with about 10 IU/ml IL-2 and roughly 9.2 ug/ml peptides. IL-2 medium supplanted half the medium on days 3 and 7. The data are from a study of vaccination effects on CD4 cells after COVID-19. Notes on the study in general: A shortage of convalescent patients and an absence of early post-infection timepoints characterized the study.

The germline V gene has CDR1 SGHTA and CDR2 FQGNSA. The CDR3 runs 14 residues. V was trimmed by 5 bases and J by 3 bases, leaving 12 bases between them. The sample was CD4+ T cells from PBMCs cultured with HCoV-OC43 spike peptides, taken after COVID-19 vaccination. As for subset: HCoV-OC43 spike overlapping peptide pool stimulation. This clonotype originated in a human donor who received a COVID-19 vaccine. The chain couples TRBV7-2 to TRBJ2-3, with a weak D call TRBD1 (5 bases). CDR3 protein: CASSVTPGTDTQYF. CDR3 nucleotides: TGTGCCAGCAGCGTCACTCCAGGGACAGATACGCAGTATTTT.